The T cell receptor (beta chain) under discussion was sequenced for a study of T cell responses to AZD1222 COVID-19 vaccine. Study-level results: Reports say nearly half of spike-specific TCRs go after unmutated variant regions. Most donors were white British, females outnumbered males, and clonal diversity was possibly underestimated.

Notes on this clone: Its antigen remains unknown.

Using immunoSEQ multiplex PCR, the repertoire was profiled, and TCRdb retains in-frame clones only, with some absent. The repertoire consists of tens of thousands of clones, with just over 90% occurring once and the leading ten covering roughly 4.5%. Germline V gives CDR1 MNHEY, CDR2 SMNVEV (reference sequence). The V gene lost 5 bases and the J gene lost 0 bases, with 8 bases spanning the gap. The length of the CDR3 is 15 residues. The chain employs TRBV27 and TRBJ2-6; D not resolved. This clonotype originated in an adult in good health. Sequencing was performed on peripheral blood, taken on day 0 of MenACWY control vaccination. CDR3 DNA sequence: TGTGCCAGCAGTCCAGACGTCTCTGGGGCCAACGTCCTGACTTTC. This sequence encodes CASSPDVSGANVLTF.